Listed below are T cell receptor beta chains from one sample, sequenced in a study of PD-L1 blockade in urothelial cancer. Libraries were prepared by immunoSEQ multiplex PCR; TCRdb keeps only in-frame clonotypes and omits some of them. Seen here are approximately 58,000 clones, roughly 87% observed once, and the top ten hold around 4.6%. Specimen: PBMCs, collected around atezolizumab (anti-PD-L1) treatment. The source of these receptors is a man aged 65 to 85 with urothelial cancer. The CDR3 runs from the conserved cysteine through the conserved F or W. The D gene is left open where the match is weak. The size field is filled for only some rows; it gives once, few, many or a size class.

D gene	J gene	clone size	CDR3 length	V gene	CDR3 DNA	CDR3 protein
TRBD2	TRBJ2-3	NA	15	TRBV5-1	TGCGCCAGCAGCCCGAAGACTAGCGGCCCAGATACGCAGTATTTT	CASSPKTSGPDTQYF
NA	TRBJ2-1	NA	16	TRBV28	TGTGCCAGCAGTTTATTGGTCGTGAGAGCCTACAATGAGCAGTTCTTC	CASSLLVVRAYNEQFF
NA	TRBJ2-7	NA	11	TRBV28	TGTGCCAGCAGTTCCCCCCGGGAGCAGTACTTC	CASSSPREQYF
NA	TRBJ1-2	NA	13	TRBV30	TGTGCCTGGAGTCGGGGGGGAAGTGATGGCTACACCTTC	CAWSRGGSDGYTF
NA	TRBJ2-5	NA	14	TRBV7-9	TGTGCCAGCAGCTACAGGGACCTCCAAGAGACCCAGTACTTC	CASSYRDLQETQYF
TRBD2	TRBJ2-7	few	15	TRBV2	TGTGCCAGCTTCGACTTCGGACTAGCGGGAACTAAGCAGTACTTC	CASFDFGLAGTKQYF
TRBD1	TRBJ1-1	NA	16	TRBV4-1	TGCGCCAGCAGCCAAGTTCCAGGGGGAAAGGCCACTGAAGCTTTCTTT	CASSQVPGGKATEAFF
TRBD2	TRBJ2-1	NA	19	TRBV7-9	TGTGCCAGCAGCCGGGCGTGGGGAGGCGGGAGCACCGATCACAATGAGCAGTTCTTC	CASSRAWGGGSTDHNEQFF
NA	TRBJ1-1	NA	13	TRBV18	TGTGCCAGCTCACCGACACTGGATACTGAAGCTTTCTTT	CASSPTLDTEAFF
TRBD1	TRBJ1-1	NA	14	TRBV19	TGTGCCAGTAGTGTGGACAGGGCAGGGACTGAAGCTTTCTTT	CASSVDRAGTEAFF
TRBD1	TRBJ2-3	NA	14	TRBV30	TGTGCCTGGGGGACAGGGGGCGGCACAGATACGCAGTATTTT	CAWGTGGGTDTQYF
NA	TRBJ2-4	NA	20	TRBV2	TGTGCCAGCAGTGCCCCGACTACGATCCACCTCGAGGAGGCCAAAAACATTCAGTACTTC	CASSAPTTIHLEEAKNIQYF
TRBD1	TRBJ1-3	NA	14	TRBV2	TGTGCCGGGACAGGGGAAGGAGGTGGAAACACCATATATTTT	CAGTGEGGGNTIYF
NA	TRBJ2-2	once	11	TRBV5-1	TGCGCCAGCAGTCCGGGGGGGGAGCTGTTTTTT	CASSPGGELFF
TRBD1	TRBJ2-7	medium-sized	15	TRBV5-5	TGTGCCAGCAGCTTGGGGGACAGAAGGATCTACGAGCAGTACTTC	CASSLGDRRIYEQYF
TRBD1	TRBJ1-2	NA	15	TRBV19	TGTGCCAGTAGTATATCCCGGACAGGGGGACATGGCTACACCTTC	CASSISRTGGHGYTF
NA	TRBJ1-2	NA	14	TRBV5-8	TGTGCCAGCAGCTTGCTTCTGGGGCCCTATGGCTACACCTTC	CASSLLLGPYGYTF
TRBD1	TRBJ2-4	NA	18	TRBV27	TGTGCCAGCAGTCCCGGGACAGGGGCTGTGTTAGCCAAAAACATTCAGTACTTC	CASSPGTGAVLAKNIQYF
TRBD2	TRBJ2-2	NA	16	TRBV6-1	TGTGCCAGCAGTAAAGGACTAGCGGTGAACACCGGGGAGCTGTTTTTT	CASSKGLAVNTGELFF
NA	TRBJ2-7	NA	13	TRBV27	TGTGCCAGCAGTTTATTCCAGTCCTACGAGCAGTACTTC	CASSLFQSYEQYF
NA	TRBJ1-2	NA	17	TRBV7-2	TGTGCCAGCAGCTTAGCCCTCGGGGGGCCGGGGGACGATGGCTACACCTTC	CASSLALGGPGDDGYTF
NA	TRBJ2-1	NA	13	TRBV15	TGTGCCACCAGCTCTTTGACTAAAGATGAGCAGTTCTTC	CATSSLTKDEQFF
NA	TRBJ2-1	NA	15	TRBV7-9	TGTGCCAGCAACCTAAGCGCGAGCTCCTACAATGAGCAGTTCTTC	CASNLSASSYNEQFF
NA	TRBJ1-1	NA	13	TRBV18	TGTGCCAGCTCACCCACAGGGAACACTGAAGCTTTCTTT	CASSPTGNTEAFF